Included here is one T cell receptor beta chain sequence, with context. Sequencing was performed with immunoSEQ multiplex PCR; in TCRdb, only in-frame clones are kept and a portion is missing. This repertoire shows about 180,000 clones, 65% to 90% found once; its top ten account for 1.5%. The record originates from a study of blood T cell repertoires in COVID-19. Germline CDR1 reads SGHNT; CDR2 reads YENEEA. This CDR3 contains 16 residues. The V gene end was trimmed by 5 bases and the J gene end by 1 base; junction bases not matched to a gene: 5. The chain recombines TRBV11-3 with TRBJ2-2; 9 nucleotides agree with TRBD2. The sequence came from a human donor in a cohort sampled during active COVID-19. The sample was peripheral blood. The CDR3 is CASSPRLAENTGELFF. The CDR3 DNA reads TGTGCCAGCAGCCCCCGACTAGCGGAGAACACCGGGGAGCTGTTTTTT.